Listed here is a single T cell receptor beta chain. This sample is drawn from a study of control samples from healthy donors and cancer patients. Sequencing was performed with immunoSEQ multiplex PCR; in TCRdb, only in-frame clones are kept and a portion is missing. The sample holds 78,000 or so clones, more than 75% seen once. Trimming took 9 bases from V and 6 from J, leaving 16 bases between them. From germline, CDR1 is KGHDR and CDR2 SFDVKD. There are 13 residues in the CDR3. This clonotype was sampled from a man in his fifties in good health. The rearrangement uses TRBV24-1 and TRBJ1-1; D may be TRBD1 (5 bases). Sequences were obtained from blood. The CDR3 protein is CATARGQGAEAFF. The CDR3 DNA is TGTGCCACCGCCCGAGGCCAGGGAGCTGAAGCTTTCTTT.